Each of the 22 T cell receptor beta chains below was sequenced from the same sample in a study of beta chain features in type 1 diabetes. Study-wide points: Shorter TCRB CDR3s, moderately but significantly so, marked every one of the four CD4+ subsets in Type 1 diabetes patients.

These receptors' targets are unknown. The sequenced template was cDNA made from the entire isolated RNA. Assay used: immunoSEQ multiplex PCR; TCRdb lists only in-frame clones, some missing. This sample carries about 660,000 clones, around 15% of them seen once, and the ten largest clones take nearly 0.04%. What was sequenced was naive CD4+ T cells from blood. The receptors were sampled from a man between 18 and 29 years old with type 1 diabetes.

This clone turned up a few times. The chain couples TRBV5-4 to TRBJ2-5; the D is unclear. The length of the CDR3 is 14 residues. V lost 4 bases to trimming and J lost 0 bases, with 10 bases between them. Germline V gene lookup returns CDR1 SGHNT and CDR2 YYREEE (reference sequence). The CDR3 sequence: CASSRSTDQETQYF. The CDR3 coding sequence is TGTGCCAGCAGCCGATCGACGGACCAAGAGACCCAGTACTTC.

The V gene is TRBV11-3, the J gene TRBJ2-3; D is perhaps TRBD1 (5 bases). Trimming cost V 5 bases and J 2 bases, with 11 bases left between them. Germline values: CDR1 SGHNT, CDR2 YENEEA. The CDR3 runs to 14 residues. In nucleotides, the CDR3 is TGTGCCAGCAGCGTGACAGAATACACAGATACGCAGTATTTT. It specifies CASSVTEYTDTQYF.

V and J are TRBV28 and TRBJ1-1; 8 bases are a match to TRBD1. The germline gives CDR1 MDHEN, CDR2 SYDVKM. V dropped 5 bases and J dropped 6; count of bases not matched to a gene: 5. The CDR3 loop spans 13 amino acids. In nucleotides, the CDR3 is TGTGCCAGCAGTCAAGGACAGGGCTCTGAAGCTTTCTTT. Residues: CASSQGQGSEAFF.

The chain combines TRBV9 with TRBJ1-1, with D possibly TRBD1 on 6 matching bases. The germline CDR1 and CDR2 sequences are SGDLS and YYNGEE. The CDR3 sequence is 14 residues long. The ends were cut back, 5 bases at V and 4 bases at J, with 15 bases in the middle. The CDR3 sequence is CASSTDGRGTEAFF. CDR3 coding DNA: TGTGCCAGCAGTACGGACGGCAGGGGCACTGAAGCTTTCTTT.

This chain connects TRBV4-2 to TRBJ2-7, with unresolved D. Germline CDR1 and CDR2: LGHNA and YNFKEQ. CDR3 length: 12 amino acids. Trimming took off 4 bases at V and 3 bases at J, with 7 bases between the two ends. Here the CDR3 reads CASSLSSYEQYF. CDR3 DNA sequence: TGTGCCAGCAGCCTTAGTAGCTACGAGCAGTACTTC.

A few counts support this clone. J is TRBJ1-2 and V is TRBV29-1; no definite D call. CDR3 length: 13 residues. The germline CDR1 and CDR2 sequences are SQVTM and ANQGSEA. V lost 6 bases to trimming and J lost 6 bases, with 17 bases between them. CDR3 protein: CSVTPAGVDGYTF. The DNA for the CDR3 is TGCAGCGTGACGCCGGCCGGGGTTGATGGCTACACCTTC. The variable domain in full, completed from reference TRBV29-1 and TRBJ1-2, reads SAVISQKPSRDICQRGTSLTIQCQVDSQVTMMFWYRQQPGQSLTLIATANQGSEATYESGFVIDKFPISRPNLTFSTLTVSNMSPEDSSIYLCSVTPAGVDGYTFGSGTRLTVV.

The chain recombines TRBV30 with TRBJ2-1; 9 bases are shared with TRBD1. The ends lost 5 bases at V and 8 bases at J; junction bases unmatched: 1. CDR1 and CDR2 (germline): GTSNPN, SVGIG (reference sequence). The CDR3 covers 11 residues. The CDR3 DNA sequence: TGTGCCTGGCGACAGGGGGATGAGCAGTTCTTC. This encodes CAWRQGDEQFF. The full variable domain, completed using reference TRBV30 and TRBJ2-1, is SQTIHQWPATLVQPVGSPLSLECTVEGTSNPNLYWYRQAAGRGLQLLFYSVGIGQISSEVPQNLSASRPQDRQFILSSKKLLLSDSGFYLCAWRQGDEQFFGPGTRLTVL.

This clone was counted a few times. The chain links TRBV5-4 to TRBJ2-7; 10 bases are shared with TRBD1. CDR3 length: 14 residues. J was trimmed by 5 bases and V by 4 bases; bases with no gene match: 6. CDR1 is SGHNT and CDR2 is YYREEE in the germline V gene (reference sequence). CDR3 DNA: TGTGCCAGCAGCAGGACCGGGACAGGGGACGAGCAGTACTTC. Translation: CASSRTGTGDEQYF.

The chain has TRBV27 and TRBJ2-3; no firm D call. Germline V gene lookup returns CDR1 MNHEY and CDR2 SMNVEV (reference sequence). The CDR3 sequence is 16 residues long. Trimming left V 6 bases short and J 0 bases short, with 16 bases between. Written as DNA, the CDR3 is TGTGCCAGCAGACGATGGTCCATGACAAGCACAGATACGCAGTATTTT. It specifies CASRRWSMTSTDTQYF.

This clone was picked up a small number of times. This rearrangement joins TRBV2 to TRBJ1-2; TRBD1 agrees at 7 bases. This CDR3 spans 15 amino acids. The germline CDR1 and CDR2 sequences are SNHLY and FYNNEI. The ends lost 3 bases at V and 10 bases at J; junction bases unmatched: 14. CDR3 coding DNA: TGTGCCAGCAGTGATGATCTAACAGGGGACAACGACTACACCTTC. Protein: CASSDDLTGDNDYTF. Full variable domain (rest looked up from reference TRBV2 and TRBJ1-2): EPEVTQTPSHQVTQMGQEVILRCVPISNHLYFYWYRQILGQKVEFLVSFYNNEISEKSEIFDDQFSVERPDGSNFTLKIRSTKLEDSAMYFCASSDDLTGDNDYTFGSGTRLTVV.

This clone was counted a few times. The genes are TRBV7-2 and TRBJ2-7, with TRBD2 matching 13 bases. Germline V gene data show CDR1 as SGHTA and CDR2 as FQGNSA. The CDR3 spans 15 residues. With V trimmed by 8 bases and J by 6 bases, 10 bases remained unmatched. The chain's CDR3 is CASESRLAGGPEQYF. For the CDR3, the DNA is TGTGCCAGCGAGTCCCGACTAGCGGGAGGTCCCGAGCAGTACTTC.

This clone was found a few times. The J gene is TRBJ1-4, the V gene TRBV9, with D possibly being TRBD1 (5 bases). CDR3 length equals 15 residues. Germline CDR1 SGDLS, CDR2 YYNGEE. V dropped 0 bases and J dropped 4 bases, with 10 bases sitting between them. This CDR3 is CASSVEAGINEKLFF. The CDR3 DNA sequence: TGTGCCAGCAGCGTAGAAGCAGGGATTAATGAAAAACTGTTTTTT.

The rearrangement joins TRBV10-3 to TRBJ1-2; D may be TRBD1 (5 bases). Trimming shortened V by 6 bases and J by 8 bases, and 16 bases separated the two germline ends. Looked up from germline, CDR1 is ENHRY and CDR2 is SYGVKD. CDR3 size: 13 residues. The CDR3 coding sequence is TGTGCCATCAGGGGGGAGGTGTCCGTAGGCTACACCTTC. Translation gives CAIRGEVSVGYTF.

The chain has TRBV29-1 and TRBJ1-1; 9 positions agree with TRBD1. Losses at the gene ends were 4 bases for V and 4 bases for J; bases not matched to a gene: 13. Germline V gene sequence: CDR1 SQVTM, CDR2 ANQGSEA. The CDR3 spans 16 residues. The CDR3 bases are TGCAGCGTTGGGGCCCCGGGACAGGGACGTGGCACTGAAGCTTTCTTT. Residues: CSVGAPGQGRGTEAFF.

CDR3: CAATRKRGSTDTQYF. CDR3 DNA sequence: TGTGCCGCCACTAGAAAGCGGGGGAGCACAGATACGCAGTATTTT. The chain is built from TRBV18 and TRBJ2-3; 8 bases are shared with TRBD2. J was trimmed by 0 bases and V by 11 bases; bases with no gene match: 10. The CDR3 runs to 15 residues. Germline CDR1 is KGHSH and CDR2 is LQKENI.

This clone was observed a few times. The chain joins TRBV10-3 to TRBJ2-1; D is uncertain. Per germline, CDR1 ENHRY and CDR2 SYGVKD. The CDR3 runs 16 residues. V dropped 0 bases and J dropped 2 bases, with 11 bases sitting between them. The DNA for the CDR3 is TGTGCCATCAGTGAGTCGACTGGACCGACCTACAATGAGCAGTTCTTC. It translates to CAISESTGPTYNEQFF.

The chain employs TRBV14 and TRBJ2-1; D is possibly TRBD2 (5 bases). V was clipped by 1 base and J by 9 bases, with 10 bases between them. Germline CDR1 reads SGHDN; CDR2 reads FVKESK. This CDR3 has 13 amino acids. The CDR3 here is CASSQAASGEQFF. CDR3 DNA sequence: TGTGCCAGCAGCCAAGCGGCCAGCGGTGAGCAGTTCTTC.

The V call is TRBV7-9, the J call TRBJ2-1; TRBD1 matches at 7 bases. Germline lookup yields CDR1 SEHNR and CDR2 FQNEAQ (reference sequence). The V segment lost 6 bases and the J segment 0 bases; nucleotides outside the gene matches: 8. The CDR3 length is 16 residues. The CDR3 is CASRKGTESSYNEQFF. Here the CDR3 DNA reads TGTGCCAGCAGAAAAGGGACAGAGAGCTCCTACAATGAGCAGTTCTTC. The full variable domain, with the rest looked up from reference TRBV7-9 and TRBJ2-1, is DTGVSQNPRHKITKRGQNVTFRCDPISEHNRLYWYRQTLGQGPEFLTYFQNEAQLEKSRLLSDRFSAERPKGSFSTLEIQRTEQGDSAMYLCASRKGTESSYNEQFFGPGTRLTVL.

This rearrangement joins TRBV11-2 to TRBJ2-5, with D possibly being TRBD1 or TRBD2 (5 bases each). Germline lookup yields CDR1 SGHAT and CDR2 FQNNGV. Between the trimmed V and J ends, which lost 5 bases and 5 bases, there was a span of 18 bases. The CDR3 has 15 residues. The CDR3 coding sequence is TGTGCCAGCAGCCCCGGTTATGGGGGTTTGGAGACCCAGTACTTC. Translated, it gives CASSPGYGGLETQYF.

In its sample, this clone was seen a few times. This chain uses TRBV10-3 with TRBJ1-4, with no clear D. Germline loops: CDR1 ENHRY, CDR2 SYGVKD. The CDR3 spans 16 residues. V gave up 6 bases and J gave up 0 bases, with 14 bases separating them. CDR3 region: CAIRGSGLSTNEKLFF. The CDR3 region has the DNA TGTGCCATCAGGGGATCCGGGCTTTCAACTAATGAAAAACTGTTTTTT.

This clone was detected only a few times. The V gene is TRBV27, the J gene TRBJ1-3, with a weak D call TRBD1 (5 bases). The CDR3 loop spans 13 amino acids. Trimming cost V 4 bases and J 2 bases, with 6 bases left between them. Germline CDR1 MNHEY, CDR2 SMNVEV (reference sequence). CDR3 region: CASSSGTGNTIYF. The CDR3 nucleotides are TGTGCCAGCAGTTCAGGGACTGGAAACACCATATATTTT.

The J gene is TRBJ2-5, the V gene TRBV9; 10 positions agree with TRBD1. The ends lost 2 bases at V and 5 bases at J; junction bases unmatched: 6. Germline assignment: CDR1 SGDLS and CDR2 YYNGEE. CDR3 length: 15 amino acids. The CDR3 DNA is TGTGCCAGCAGCGTCTCGGGACAGGGGATGGAGACCCAGTACTTC. Translated: CASSVSGQGMETQYF.